This T cell receptor beta chain was identified in a study of T cell responses to AZD1222 COVID-19 vaccine. Concerning this clone itself: Its target is not known. The same CDR3 can be traced to other DNA sequences in this sample.

Trimming pared 2 bases from V and 1 base from J, leaving 5 bases between. The CDR3 contains 13 residues. Looked up from germline, CDR1 is MNHEY and CDR2 is SVGAGI. Measured with immunoSEQ multiplex PCR; TCRdb has only the in-frame clones, and not every one. In the table there are under 130,000 clones, roughly nine tenths of which are singletons. Study results and caveats: The donor group comprised mostly white British people and more females; the analysis possibly underestimated clonal diversity. Close to half of all spike-specific TCRs reportedly target regions of the variants that are unmutated.

Sequences were derived from peripheral blood, sampled on day 0 of AZD1222 vaccination. This clonotype originated in an adult in good health. This chain uses TRBV6-5 with TRBJ2-5, with D unresolved. CDR3 bases: TGTGCCAGCAGTTACGGCGGCCAAGAGACCCAGTACTTC. Its translation: CASSYGGQETQYF.